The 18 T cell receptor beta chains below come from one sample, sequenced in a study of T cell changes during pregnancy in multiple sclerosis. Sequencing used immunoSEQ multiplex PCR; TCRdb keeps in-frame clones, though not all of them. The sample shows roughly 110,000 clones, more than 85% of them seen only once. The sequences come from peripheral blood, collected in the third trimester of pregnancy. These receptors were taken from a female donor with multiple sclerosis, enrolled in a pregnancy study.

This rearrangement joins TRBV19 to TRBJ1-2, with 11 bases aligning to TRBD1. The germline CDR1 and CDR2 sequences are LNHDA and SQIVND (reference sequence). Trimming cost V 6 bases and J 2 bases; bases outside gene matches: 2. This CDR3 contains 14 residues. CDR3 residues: CASSRTGGNYGYTF. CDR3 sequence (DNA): TGTGCCAGTAGCCGGACAGGGGGCAACTATGGCTACACCTTC.

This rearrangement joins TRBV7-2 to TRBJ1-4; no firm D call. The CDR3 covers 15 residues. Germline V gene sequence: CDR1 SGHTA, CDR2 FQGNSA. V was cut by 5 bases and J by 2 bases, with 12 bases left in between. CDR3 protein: CASSNTGGTNEKLFF. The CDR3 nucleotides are TGTGCCAGCAGCAACACCGGAGGTACTAATGAAAAACTGTTTTTT. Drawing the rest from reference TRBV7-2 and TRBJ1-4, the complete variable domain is GAGVSQSPSNKVTEKGKDVELRCDPISGHTALYWYRQSLGQGLEFLIYFQGNSAPDKSGLPSDRFSAERTGGSVSTLTIQRTQQEDSAVYLCASSNTGGTNEKLFFGSGTQLSVL.

As DNA, the CDR3 is TGTGCCAGCTCACCAGAGGGAACGGGCAATCAGCCCCAGCATTTT. Amino acid sequence: CASSPEGTGNQPQHF. The V call is TRBV18, the J call TRBJ1-5; the D is unclear. The germline V gene has CDR1 KGHSH and CDR2 LQKENI. The CDR3 extends over 15 amino acids. V lost 2 bases, J lost 2 bases, and 10 bases lay in between.

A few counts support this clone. In nucleotides, the CDR3 is TGCAGCGTGAGGTCCCTAGCGGGAGGAGCCGGGGAGCTGTTTTTT. Translation gives CSVRSLAGGAGELFF. The genes are TRBV29-1 and TRBJ2-2; 11 bases fit TRBD2. V gave up 6 bases and J gave up 6 bases; unmatched junction bases: 9. In germline, CDR1 is SQVTM, CDR2 ANQGSEA. This CDR3 contains 15 residues.

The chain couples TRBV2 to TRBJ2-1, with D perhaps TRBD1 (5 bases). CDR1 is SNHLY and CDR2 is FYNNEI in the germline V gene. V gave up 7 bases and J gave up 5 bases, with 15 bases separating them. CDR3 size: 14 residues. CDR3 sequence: CASIRRQRDNEQFF. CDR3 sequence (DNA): TGTGCCAGCATTCGACGACAGCGAGACAATGAGCAGTTCTTC.

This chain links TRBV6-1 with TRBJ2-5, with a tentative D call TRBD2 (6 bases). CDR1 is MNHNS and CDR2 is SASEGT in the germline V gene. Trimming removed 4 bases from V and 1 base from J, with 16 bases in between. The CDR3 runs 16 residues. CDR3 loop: CASSVSPSELQETQYF. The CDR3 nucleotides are TGTGCCAGCAGTGTTTCGCCTAGCGAGCTCCAAGAGACCCAGTACTTC.

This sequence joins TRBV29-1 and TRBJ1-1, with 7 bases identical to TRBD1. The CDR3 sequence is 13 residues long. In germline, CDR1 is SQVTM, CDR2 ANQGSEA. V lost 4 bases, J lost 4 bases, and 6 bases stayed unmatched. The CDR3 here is CSVGTGVGTEAFF. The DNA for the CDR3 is TGCAGCGTTGGAACAGGGGTAGGCACTGAAGCTTTCTTT.

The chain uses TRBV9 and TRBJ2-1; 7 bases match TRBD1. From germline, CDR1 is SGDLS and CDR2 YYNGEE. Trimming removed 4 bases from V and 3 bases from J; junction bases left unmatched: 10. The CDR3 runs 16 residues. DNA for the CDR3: TGTGCCAGCAGCCAGTCGGCTCAGGGGGTCTACAATGAGCAGTTCTTC. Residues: CASSQSAQGVYNEQFF.

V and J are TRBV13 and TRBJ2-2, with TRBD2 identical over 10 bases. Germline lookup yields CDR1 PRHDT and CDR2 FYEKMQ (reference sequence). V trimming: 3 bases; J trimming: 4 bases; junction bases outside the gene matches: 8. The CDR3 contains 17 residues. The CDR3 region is CASSLALAGAITGELFF. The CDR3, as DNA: TGTGCCAGCAGCTTGGCTCTAGCGGGGGCCATCACCGGGGAGCTGTTTTTT.

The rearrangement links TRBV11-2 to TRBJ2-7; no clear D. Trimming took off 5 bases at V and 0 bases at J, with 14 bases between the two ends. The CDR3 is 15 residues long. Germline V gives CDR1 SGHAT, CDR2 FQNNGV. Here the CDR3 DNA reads TGTGCCAGCAGCACGCGACTCTATAGCTCCTACGAGCAGTACTTC. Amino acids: CASSTRLYSSYEQYF.

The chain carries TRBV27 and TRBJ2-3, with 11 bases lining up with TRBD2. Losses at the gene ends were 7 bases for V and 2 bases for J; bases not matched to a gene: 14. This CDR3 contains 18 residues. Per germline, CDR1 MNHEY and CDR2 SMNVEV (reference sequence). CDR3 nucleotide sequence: TGTGCCAGCACCTTGACTAGCGGGGCATCGGTGATCACAGATACGCAGTATTTT. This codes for CASTLTSGASVITDTQYF.

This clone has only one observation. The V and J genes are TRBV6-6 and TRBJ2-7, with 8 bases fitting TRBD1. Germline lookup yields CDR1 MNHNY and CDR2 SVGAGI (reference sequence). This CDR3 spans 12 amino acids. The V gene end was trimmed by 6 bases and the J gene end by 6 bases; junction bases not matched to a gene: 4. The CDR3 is CASRSTGGEQYF. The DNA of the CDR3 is TGTGCCAGCAGATCTACAGGGGGCGAGCAGTACTTC.

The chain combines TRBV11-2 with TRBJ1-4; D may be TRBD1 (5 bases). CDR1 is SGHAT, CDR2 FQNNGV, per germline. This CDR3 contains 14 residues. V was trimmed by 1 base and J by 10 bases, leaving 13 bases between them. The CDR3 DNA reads TGTGCCAGCAGCTTAGCCCGGGGGGACGGAAAACTGTTTTTT. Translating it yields CASSLARGDGKLFF.

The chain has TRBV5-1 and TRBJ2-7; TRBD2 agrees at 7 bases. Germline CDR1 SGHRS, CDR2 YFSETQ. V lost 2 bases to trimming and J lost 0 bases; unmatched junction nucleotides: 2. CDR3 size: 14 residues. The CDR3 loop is CASSFGGGSYEQYF. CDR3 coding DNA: TGCGCCAGCAGCTTCGGCGGGGGCTCCTACGAGCAGTACTTC. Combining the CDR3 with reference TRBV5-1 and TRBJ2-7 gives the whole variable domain KAGVTQTPRYLIKTRGQQVTLSCSPISGHRSVSWYQQTPGQGLQFLFEYFSETQRNKGNFPGRFSGRQFSNSRSEMNVSTLELGDSALYLCASSFGGGSYEQYFGPGTRLTVT.

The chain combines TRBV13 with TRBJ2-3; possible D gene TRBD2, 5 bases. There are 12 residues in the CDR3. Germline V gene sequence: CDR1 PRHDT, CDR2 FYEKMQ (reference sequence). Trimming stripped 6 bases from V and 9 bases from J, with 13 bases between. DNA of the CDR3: TGTGCCAGCAGTCGATTAGGGAGAACGCAGTATTTT. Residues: CASSRLGRTQYF. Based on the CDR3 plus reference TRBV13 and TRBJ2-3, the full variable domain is AAGVIQSPRHLIKEKRETATLKCYPIPRHDTVYWYQQGPGQDPQFLISFYEKMQSDKGSIPDRFSAQQFSDYHSELNMSSLELGDSALYFCASSRLGRTQYFGPGTRLTVL.

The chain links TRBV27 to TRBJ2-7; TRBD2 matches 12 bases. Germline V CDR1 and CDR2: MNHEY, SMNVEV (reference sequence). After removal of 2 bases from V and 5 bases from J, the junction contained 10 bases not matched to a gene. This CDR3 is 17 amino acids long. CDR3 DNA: TGTGCCAGCAGTTTAAGGGCGCTAGCGGGAGGGCGGAACGAGCAGTACTTC. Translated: CASSLRALAGGRNEQYF.

As DNA, the CDR3 is TGTGCCAGCAGCAAAGACCCCCGGACTAGCGGGGGCACAGATACGCAGTATTTT. As protein: CASSKDPRTSGGTDTQYF. The chain recombines TRBV21-1 with TRBJ2-3; the table's D call of TRBD2 was not tested on the DNA. TRBV21-1 is a pseudogene segment. This CDR3 has 18 residues.

CDR3 region: CTTDRDRDYEQYF. The CDR3 DNA sequence: TGCACCACCGACCGGGACAGGGACTACGAGCAGTACTTC. The rearrangement links TRBV1 to TRBJ2-7; the D call of TRBD1 is as the table states it, not checked on the DNA. TRBV1 is shown as a pseudogene. CDR3 length: 13 residues.